This T cell receptor beta chain was sequenced during a study of blood T cells in healthy people across ages. Trimming removed 0 bases from V and 5 bases from J, with 14 bases in between. The V gene's germline CDR1 is LGHNA and CDR2 YSLEER. This CDR3 region has 15 residues. Each sample yielded at least 5 micrograms of PBMC total RNA. The table lists this clonotype with a few counts. Its antigen is as yet unknown. Whole-study findings and limits: PBMCs were not sorted, which prevented a conclusive comparison of naive versus antigen-experienced cells. Older individuals had lower TCR beta diversity per million T cells (the decline was roughly linear).

A second PCR, run for roughly 7 to 12 cycles, used a sample-barcoded 5' primer plus a J-beta primer mix. TCRdb re-derived calls from the 5' RACE reads in MiXCR, one entry per CDR3 protein. The sample has around 710,000 distinct CDR3 sequences, 40% to 45% seen once. The chain uses TRBV4-3 and TRBJ2-7; D unresolved. The material sequenced was blood. The origin of this receptor is a woman in her sixties in good health. The CDR3 nucleotides read TGCGCCAGCAGCCAAGACGCCGCAGGTAGGAACGAGCAGTACTTC. Translated, it gives CASSQDAAGRNEQYF.